Listed below are T cell receptor beta chains from one sample, sequenced in a study of cytomegalovirus exposure and HLA in healthy donors. TCRdb keeps only in-frame clones here, not all; method: immunoSEQ multiplex PCR. The sample lists 90,000 to 110,000 clones, 69% occurring once. The sample consisted of PBMCs. These receptors were obtained from a woman aged 65 to 85 in good health and CMV-seropositive. Both conserved end residues are part of each CDR3. The D gene is left open where the match is weak. Clone size is stated in some rows and not others, as once, few, many or a class when expanded.

d_call	v_call	clone_size	j_call	cdr3_nt	cdr3_aa
TRBD2	TRBV6-1	-	TRBJ2-5	TGTGCCAGCTTCAGCGGGGGGGCCATTGAGACCCAGTACTTC	CASFSGGAIETQYF
-	TRBV12-1	few	TRBJ1-4	TGTGCCAGCAGAAACCTAGGTGCAGCAACTAATGAAAAACTGTTTTTT	CASRNLGAATNEKLFF
TRBD2	TRBV27	-	TRBJ2-1	TGTGCCAGCAACGAACCGGGACTAGCGGGGAGACTTACCTACAATGAGCAGTTCTTC	CASNEPGLAGRLTYNEQFF
TRBD1	TRBV20-1	once	TRBJ1-1	TGCAGAGTGGACAGGGCCCCTGAAGCTTTCTTT	CRVDRAPEAFF
TRBD1	TRBV15	-	TRBJ2-2	TGTGCCACCAGCTCGACCCGGGACAGGGGGCTTTCCACCGGGGAGCTGTTTTTT	CATSSTRDRGLSTGELFF
-	TRBV29-1	-	TRBJ1-3	TGCAGCGTTGACCTCACAGGGTCTGGTGGAAACACCATATATTTT	CSVDLTGSGGNTIYF
TRBD1	TRBV6-1	-	TRBJ1-2	TGTGCCAGCGGGACGGGCCAGGGGGCGATCTATGGCTACACCTTC	CASGTGQGAIYGYTF
TRBD1	TRBV6-5	few	TRBJ1-1	TGTGCCAGCAGTTGGACAGGGACTGCCAGCACTGAAGCTTTCTTT	CASSWTGTASTEAFF
-	TRBV7-2	-	TRBJ2-7	TGTGCCAGCAGCGCGAACGACTACGAGCAGTACTTC	CASSANDYEQYF
-	TRBV6-5	-	TRBJ2-5	TGTGCCACCCAGGACAGCGGAATCCAAGAGACCCAGTACTTC	CATQDSGIQETQYF
-	TRBV6-6	-	TRBJ1-1	TGTGCCAGCAGTATCCGGGACACTCTGAACACTGAAGCTTTCTTT	CASSIRDTLNTEAFF
-	TRBV5-6	-	TRBJ2-5	TGTGCCAGCAGTTTTGATTATACCTATCAAGAGACCCAGTACTTC	CASSFDYTYQETQYF
-	TRBV15	-	TRBJ1-1	TGTGCCACCAGCAGAGATTATTCTACTGGTGAAGCTTTCTTT	CATSRDYSTGEAFF
-	TRBV5-1	-	TRBJ1-1	TGCGCCAGCAGCCCCACTCAGAACACTGAAGCTTTCTTT	CASSPTQNTEAFF
-	TRBV7-2	-	TRBJ1-2	TGTGCCAGCAGCCCTAGTACTGTCACAAACTATGGCTACACCTTC	CASSPSTVTNYGYTF
TRBD1	TRBV10-3	-	TRBJ1-2	TGTGCCTCCAGGGGGACGGGGATTAGTTATGGCTACACCTTC	CASRGTGISYGYTF
-	TRBV30	-	TRBJ2-3	TGTGCCTGGAGTGTTAGTTTTTTGGATACGCAGTATTTT	CAWSVSFLDTQYF
TRBD1	TRBV6-1	-	TRBJ1-1	TGTGCCAGCAGTGTAGGGGGCGGGAACACTGAAGCTTTCTTT	CASSVGGGNTEAFF
TRBD1	TRBV11-1	-	TRBJ1-4	TGTGCCAGCAGCCGGGACAGGGTGGACGAAAAACTGTTTTTT	CASSRDRVDEKLFF
TRBD1	TRBV5-6	-	TRBJ1-2	TGTGCCAGCAGCTCGGATGGACAGGGGTCTTTCGGCTACACCTTC	CASSSDGQGSFGYTF
TRBD2	TRBV10-3	-	TRBJ2-7	TGTGCCATCAGTGAGTCCAGCGGGGGGCTCGAGTACTTC	CAISESSGGLEYF
TRBD1	TRBV7-9	once	TRBJ1-5	TGTGCCAGCAGCCCGGGGTGGGGACAGGGAGCAAATCAGCCCCAGCATTTT	CASSPGWGQGANQPQHF